Below are 3 T cell receptor beta chains sequenced from a single sample in a study of T cells after yellow fever vaccination (dated by TCRdb to the late 2010s). Library construction relied on 5' RACE. Sequencing took place on an Illumina NovaSeq 6000. The public reads were reprocessed in TCRdb via fastp at Q25 and MiXCR, keeping in-frame beta chains. Entries that share a CDR3 protein sequence are merged under the most common genes and DNA. Here the sample has around 310,000 distinct CDR3 sequences; about 4% occur a single time. The ten largest clones take up approximately 24% of the sample. Taken with the paper, the label for treatment or condition translates to: live attenuated yellow fever vaccine strain. This specimen was PBMCs, taken 5 days after the yellow fever booster vaccination. These receptors were taken from a man younger than 30 who received the YFV17D yellow fever vaccine.

This clonotype was seen more than once but under ten times. This chain connects TRBV27 to TRBJ2-1; 9 positions match TRBD2. V trimming: 6 bases; J trimming: 9 bases; junction bases outside the gene matches: 9. Germline V lookup: CDR1 MNHEY, CDR2 SMNVEV (reference sequence). This CDR3 region has 14 residues. In DNA form, the CDR3 reads TGTGCCAGCAGACATAGCGGGGGAGTTGGTGAGCAGTTCTTC. This translates into CASRHSGGVGEQFF.

This clonotype was seen a handful of times. The rearrangement joins TRBV15 to TRBJ2-3, with no clear D. Between the trimmed V and J ends, which lost 5 bases and 0 bases, there was a span of 6 bases. CDR1 is LNHNV and CDR2 is YYDKDF in the germline V gene (reference sequence). There are 13 residues in the CDR3. The CDR3 region has the DNA TGTGCCACCAGCGAGGACAGCACAGATACGCAGTATTTT. It yields the protein CATSEDSTDTQYF.

The chain combines TRBV12-3 or TRBV12-4 with TRBJ1-1, with 7 nucleotides matching TRBD1. V shed 10 bases, J shed 8 bases, and the junction held 4 bases outside the gene matches. The CDR3 totals 10 residues. The CDR3 sequence is CATGTAEAFF. CDR3 nucleotide sequence: TGTGCCACCGGGACAGCCGAAGCTTTCTTT.